The 14 T cell receptor beta chains presented below share a single source sample, sequenced in a study of CD8 T cells in Susac syndrome. After extraction with the RNeasy kit, roughly 0.5 to 1 ug of the RNA was reverse transcribed using random hexamers. TCRdb passed the immunoSEQ multiplex PCR reads through MiXCR, listing each CDR3 protein once. In the table there are about 60,000 distinct CDR3 sequences, about 94% of which are singletons. The sample taken for sequencing was CD8+ T cells from PBMCs. These receptors originate from a human donor with multiple sclerosis.

This chain's CDR3 is CASSLGGGAGEQYF. DNA of the CDR3: TGTGCCAGCAGCTTAGGTGGGGGGGCGGGCGAGCAGTACTTC. The chain uses TRBV11-2 and TRBJ2-7; weak D call: TRBD2 (7 bases). Per the germline V gene, CDR1 is SGHAT and CDR2 is FQNNGV. The V gene lost 1 base and the J gene lost 6 bases, with 13 bases spanning the gap. There are 14 residues in the CDR3.

The chain links TRBV29-1 to TRBJ1-5; the D gene is possibly TRBD1 (6 bases). Germline CDR1 SQVTM, CDR2 ANQGSEA. The V end lost 4 bases, the J end lost 11 bases, and 15 bases lay between the germline ends. The CDR3 spans 12 residues. This CDR3 reads CSVVSRGEAQHF. The DNA of the CDR3 is TGCAGCGTTGTATCAAGGGGGGAGGCCCAGCATTTT.

V is TRBV5-4 and J is TRBJ2-3, with TRBD1 identical over 7 bases. This CDR3 has 16 residues. CDR1 and CDR2 (germline): SGHNT, YYREEE (reference sequence). V lost 4 bases and J lost 1; bases outside the gene matches: 9. The CDR3 DNA sequence: TGTGCCAGCAGCACGACAGGGACGGGACGCACAGATACGCAGTATTTT. It encodes CASSTTGTGRTDTQYF.

This rearrangement joins TRBV15 to TRBJ2-7, with D possibly being TRBD1 (6 bases). Germline lookup yields CDR1 LNHNV and CDR2 YYDKDF (reference sequence). This CDR3 spans 14 amino acids. With 1 base removed from V and 3 bases from J, the gap between germline ends came to 10 bases. The CDR3 region has the DNA TGTGCCACCAGCAGAGTCCAGGGGTTCTACGAGCAGTACTTC. It is translated as CATSRVQGFYEQYF.

The chain uses TRBV19 and TRBJ1-5; D might be TRBD1 (5 bases). V was pared by 5 bases and J by 2 bases, with 10 bases between. The CDR3 loop spans 14 amino acids. Germline loops: CDR1 LNHDA, CDR2 SQIVND (reference sequence). The CDR3 DNA is TGTGCCAGTAGTCCGGGACGGGGCAATCAGCCCCAGCATTTT. Translating gives CASSPGRGNQPQHF.

This clonotype was seen just once. V usage is TRBV27 and J usage is TRBJ1-2; TRBD1 might be the D (5 bases). The V end lost 3 bases, the J end lost 6 bases, and 17 bases lay between the germline ends. The CDR3 loop spans 15 amino acids. Germline V gene data show CDR1 as MNHEY and CDR2 as SMNVEV (reference sequence). CDR3 in amino acids: CASSFAAGAQDGYTF. The DNA of the CDR3 is TGTGCCAGCAGTTTCGCGGCCGGGGCCCAGGATGGCTACACCTTC.

The rearrangement uses TRBV29-1 and TRBJ1-2, with unresolved D. The CDR3 consists of 11 residues. V lost 6 bases, J lost 4 bases, and 9 bases lay in between. CDR1 and CDR2 (germline): SQVTM, ANQGSEA. The CDR3 DNA reads TGCAGCGTACGGGAGATCTATGGCTACACCTTC. Its translation is CSVREIYGYTF.

The chain is built from TRBV3-1 and TRBJ2-7; D call uncertain. The CDR3 is made up of 14 amino acids. With 0 bases removed from V and 2 bases from J, the gap between germline ends came to 8 bases. Per the germline V gene, CDR1 is LGHDT and CDR2 is YNNKEL (reference sequence). CDR3 in DNA: TGTGCCAGCAGCCAAGAGCGGAAGGCCTACGAGCAGTACTTC. Its protein is CASSQERKAYEQYF.

The CDR3: CSAGPTEAFF. The CDR3 bases are TGCAGCGCTGGGCCCACTGAAGCTTTCTTT. The rearrangement joins TRBV29-1 to TRBJ1-1; D remains ambiguous. Trimming removed 7 bases from V and 4 bases from J, with 7 bases in between. This CDR3 has 10 amino acids. CDR1 is SQVTM, CDR2 ANQGSEA, per germline.

CDR3 DNA: TGCAGCGTACAGGCCTCCTATGGCTACACCTTC. Residues: CSVQASYGYTF. V is TRBV29-1 and J is TRBJ1-2; D might be TRBD1 (5 bases). Germline V gives CDR1 SQVTM, CDR2 ANQGSEA. This CDR3 has 11 residues. The V end was cut by 6 bases, the J end by 4 bases, with 9 bases between.

Regarding this clonotype: Mismatch with germline at one junction end may stem from a read error. The chain carries TRBV13 and TRBJ2-4; possibly TRBD2 for D (6 bases). Germline lookup yields CDR1 PRHDT and CDR2 FYEKMQ (reference sequence). This CDR3 spans 13 amino acids. CDR3 DNA: TGTGCCAGCAGCCTAGGGACTTCAAACATTCAGTACTTC. Its protein is CASSLGTSNIQYF.

The CDR3 reads CASSYWAREAFF. Here the CDR3 DNA reads TGTGCCAGCAGTTACTGGGCCCGGGAAGCTTTCTTT. The chain is built from TRBV6-2 or TRBV6-3 and TRBJ1-1, with D hard to call. The CDR3 is made up of 12 amino acids. Trimming shortened V by 1 base and J by 8 bases, and 8 bases separated the two germline ends. Germline lookup yields CDR1 MNHEY and CDR2 SVGEGT.

This chain joins TRBV6-6 and TRBJ2-7; 10 positions match TRBD2. This CDR3 has 14 residues. V was pared by 6 bases and J by 3 bases, with 5 bases of the junction left unmatched. Germline loops: CDR1 MNHNY, CDR2 SVGAGI (reference sequence). Here the CDR3 reads CASSSVAGGYEQYF. CDR3 in DNA: TGTGCCAGCAGCTCAGTAGCGGGAGGCTACGAGCAGTACTTC.

The chain carries TRBV27 and TRBJ2-7; 8 positions match TRBD2. Unmatched junction bases numbered 9, after V lost 8 bases and J lost 3 bases. In germline, CDR1 is MNHEY, CDR2 SMNVEV (reference sequence). CDR3 length equals 14 residues. The CDR3 loop reads CASATTSVGYEQYF. The CDR3 bases are TGTGCCAGCGCAACGACTAGCGTCGGCTACGAGCAGTACTTC.